This T cell receptor beta chain was sequenced in a study of Ad26.COV2.S vaccination and SARS-CoV-2 variants. Across the whole study: It was the COV1001 Ad26.COV2.S trial arm that included the donor.

Noted treatment: about 20 received Ad26.COV2.S at low or high dose, single or two shots; roughly five received placebo; per-sample allocation not given. Specimens were obtained on day 63 following the first vaccine or placebo injection. Donation was by an adult aged 18-55 years who was in Boston. Germline values: CDR1 SGHRS, CDR2 YFSETQ. The CDR3 has 14 amino acids. Unmatched junction bases numbered 4, after V lost 2 bases and J lost 4 bases. Sequenced by immunoSEQ multiplex PCR; TCRdb stores in-frame clones only, minus some. The sample records fewer than 400,000 clones, more than 85% being singletons.

The TCR originated in a person aged 18-65 years who received the Ad26.COV2.S COVID-19 vaccine or a placebo. V usage is TRBV5-1 and J usage is TRBJ2-3, with 7 nucleotides matching TRBD2. Sequencing used peripheral blood, obtained in a trial of Ad26.COV2.S vaccine versus placebo. The CDR3 bases are TGCGCCAGCAGCTTCGGGGGGTCACCAGATACGCAGTATTTT. Translated: CASSFGGSPDTQYF.